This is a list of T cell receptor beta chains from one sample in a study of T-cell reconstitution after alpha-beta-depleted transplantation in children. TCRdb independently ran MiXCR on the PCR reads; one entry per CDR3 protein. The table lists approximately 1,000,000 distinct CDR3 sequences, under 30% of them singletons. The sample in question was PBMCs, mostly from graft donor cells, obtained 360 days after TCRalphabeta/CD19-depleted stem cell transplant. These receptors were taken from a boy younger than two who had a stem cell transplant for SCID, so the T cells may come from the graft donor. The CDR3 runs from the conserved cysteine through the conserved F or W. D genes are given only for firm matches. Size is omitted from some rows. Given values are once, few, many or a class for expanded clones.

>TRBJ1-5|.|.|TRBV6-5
TGTGCCAGCAGTTACCCCGGCCCTAATCAGCCCCAGCATTTT
CASSYPGPNQPQHF
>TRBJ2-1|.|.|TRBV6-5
TGTGCCAGCAGTTACGCGCGGGTCTCCTACAATGAGCAGCTCTTC
CASSYARVSYNEQLF
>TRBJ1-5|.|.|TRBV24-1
TGTGCCACCAGTGATACAGGGAGCAATCAGCCCCAGCATTTT
CATSDTGSNQPQHF
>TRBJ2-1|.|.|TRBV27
TGTGCCAGCAGCCTAACGGCGGGGAGGCAGTTCTTC
CASSLTAGRQFF
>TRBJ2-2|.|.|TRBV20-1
TGCAGTGCTAACCCGGACCGTGGGGAGCTGTTTTTT
CSANPDRGELFF
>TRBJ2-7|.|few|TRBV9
TGTGCCAGCAGCGCCACTGACAGTGCCTACGAGCAGTACTTC
CASSATDSAYEQYF
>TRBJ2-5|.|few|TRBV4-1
TGCGCCAGCAGCCACGGGACGGCCCAAGAGACCCAGTACTTC
CASSHGTAQETQYF
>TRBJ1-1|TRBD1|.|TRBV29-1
TGCAGCGTTGAGGGGGCAGGGGGCCAGAACACTGAAGCTTTCTTT
CSVEGAGGQNTEAFF
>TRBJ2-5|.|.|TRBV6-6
TGTGCCACGGGGTCTGGGGGTCAAGAGACCCAGTACTTC
CATGSGGQETQYF
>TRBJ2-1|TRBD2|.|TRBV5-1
TGCGCCAGCAGCACCAGCGGGGGGGATGAGCAGTTCTTC
CASSTSGGDEQFF
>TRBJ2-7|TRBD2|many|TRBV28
TGTGCCAGCACCACGACCCTACTAGCGGGGAGGGAGGTCTACGAGCAGTACTTC
CASTTTLLAGREVYEQYF
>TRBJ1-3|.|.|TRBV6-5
TGTGCCAGCAGTTACACGACGGCCTCTGGAAACACCATATATTTT
CASSYTTASGNTIYF
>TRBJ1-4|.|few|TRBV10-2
TGCGCCAGCAGTCCGGGGAGAAAGGCTGAAAAACTGTTTTTT
CASSPGRKAEKLFF
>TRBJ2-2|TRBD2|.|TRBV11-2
TGTGCCAGCAGTCTGTTCCCTAGCGGGGAGTACACCGGGGAGCTGTTTTTT
CASSLFPSGEYTGELFF
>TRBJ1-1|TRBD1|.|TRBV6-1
TGTGCCAGCAGCATCGGAACAGGGGACACTGAAGCTTTCTTT
CASSIGTGDTEAFF
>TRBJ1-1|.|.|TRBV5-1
TGCGCCAGCACCTTGGGACGGATGAACACTGAAGCTTTCTTT
CASTLGRMNTEAFF
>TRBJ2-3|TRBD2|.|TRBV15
TGTGCCACCAGCAGAGATGCGGGGGGGCCAGATACGCAGTATTTT
CATSRDAGGPDTQYF
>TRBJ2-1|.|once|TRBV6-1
TGTGCCAGCAGTGAAGTCCGAAGCTCCTACAATGAGCAGTTCTTC
CASSEVRSSYNEQFF
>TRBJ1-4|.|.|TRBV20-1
TGCAGTGCCCCCACTGCAACTAATGAAAAACTGTTTTTT
CSAPTATNEKLFF
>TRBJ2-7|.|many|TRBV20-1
TGCAGTGCTAGGGTAGCGGTCTACGAGCAGTACTTC
CSARVAVYEQYF
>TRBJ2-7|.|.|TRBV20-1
TGCAGTGCTAGAGAGATTCCCGAAGAGCAGTACTTC
CSAREIPEEQYF
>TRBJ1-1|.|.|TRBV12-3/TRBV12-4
TGTGCCAGCTCGCGGGACATGCCTGAAGCTTTCTTT
CASSRDMPEAFF
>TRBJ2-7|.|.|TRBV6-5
TGTGCCAGCAGTTACTATGGGACGGCTTCAATCCACGAGCAGTACTTC
CASSYYGTASIHEQYF
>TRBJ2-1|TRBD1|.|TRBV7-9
TGTGCCAGCAGTTCGGGGACAGGGAAATACAATGAGCAGTTCTTC
CASSSGTGKYNEQFF
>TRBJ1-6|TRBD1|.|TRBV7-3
TGTGCCAGCAGCTTTCGTACAGGGGATTCACCCCTCCACTTT
CASSFRTGDSPLHF
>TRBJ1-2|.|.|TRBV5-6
TGTGCCAGCAGCTTGGTCGGCGTCTATGGCTACACCTTC
CASSLVGVYGYTF
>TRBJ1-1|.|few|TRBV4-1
TGCGCCAGCAGCCAAGGGCACGGGGGCCCGTACAGCACTGAAGCTTTCTTT
CASSQGHGGPYSTEAFF
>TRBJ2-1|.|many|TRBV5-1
TGCGCCAGCAGCGCATCACAGGACGATCGATGGGTGGGGCAGTTCTTC
CASSASQDDRWVGQFF
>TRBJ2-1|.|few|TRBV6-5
TGTGCCAGCAGTTATAACTCAGGGACGGTCTATGAGCAGTTCTTC
CASSYNSGTVYEQFF
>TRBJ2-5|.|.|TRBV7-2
TGTGCCAGCACCCTATTGGGGGGCCCTAAAGAGACCCAGTACTTC
CASTLLGGPKETQYF
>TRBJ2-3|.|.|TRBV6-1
TGTGCCAGCGGCAAACCTAGCACAGATACGCAGTATTTT
CASGKPSTDTQYF
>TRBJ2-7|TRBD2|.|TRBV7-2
TGTGCCAGCGGGCTGGGCGGGGGGATGTACGAGCAGTACTTC
CASGLGGGMYEQYF
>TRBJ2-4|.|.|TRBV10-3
TGTGCCATCAGTGTTTCACAGGGCATTGGGGGGAAAAACATTCAGTACTTC
CAISVSQGIGGKNIQYF
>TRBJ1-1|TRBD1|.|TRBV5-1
TGCGCCAGCAGCGCAATAAACAGGGGGCTCTGGGCTGAAGCTTTCTTT
CASSAINRGLWAEAFF
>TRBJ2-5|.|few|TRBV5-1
TGCGCCAGCAGCTCGGAGACTCTAAACGGGGAGACCCAGTACTTC
CASSSETLNGETQYF
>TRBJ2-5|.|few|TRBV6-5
TGTGCCAGCAGTTACTCTGGGACCGTCCGGACGGGGACCCAGTACTTC
CASSYSGTVRTGTQYF
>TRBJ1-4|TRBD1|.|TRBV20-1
TGCAGTGTCCGGGACAGGGGCGAGGTTGAAAAACTGTTTTTT
CSVRDRGEVEKLFF
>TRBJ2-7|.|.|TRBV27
TGTGCCAGCAGCCGTCGCTCCGGTTACGAGCAGTACTTC
CASSRRSGYEQYF
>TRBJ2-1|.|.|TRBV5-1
TGCGCCAGCAGCTTGGGTCAAAAAGGATACAATGAGCAGTTCTTC
CASSLGQKGYNEQFF
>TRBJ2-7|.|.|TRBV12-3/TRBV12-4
TGTGCCAGCAGTTTTGGCTTCGGGGGCTACGAGCAGTACTTC
CASSFGFGGYEQYF
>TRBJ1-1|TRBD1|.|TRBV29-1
TGCAGCGTCGCAGACAGGGGCTACACTGAAGCTTTCTTT
CSVADRGYTEAFF
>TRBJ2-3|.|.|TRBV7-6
TGTGCCAGCAGCTCGGGCCCCCCGACGGCCCATACGCAGTATTTT
CASSSGPPTAHTQYF
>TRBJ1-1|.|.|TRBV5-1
TGCGCCAGCAGCCTATATACAGGGAACGAAGCTTTCTTT
CASSLYTGNEAFF
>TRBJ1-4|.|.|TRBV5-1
TGCGCCAGCAGCTCGTCAGGGCGGAATGAAAAACTGTTTTTT
CASSSSGRNEKLFF
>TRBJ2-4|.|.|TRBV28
TGTGCCAGCAGTTTAGGCCCTAGGGCGCCGAGGGCCAAAAACATTCAGTACTTC
CASSLGPRAPRAKNIQYF
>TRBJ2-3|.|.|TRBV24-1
TGTGCCACCAGTGATTTGGTCGCAGATACGCAGTATTTT
CATSDLVADTQYF
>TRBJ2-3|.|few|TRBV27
TGTGCCAGCAGTTTATCTCGGCCGAACACAGATACGCAGTATTTT
CASSLSRPNTDTQYF
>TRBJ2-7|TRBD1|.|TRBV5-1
TGCGCCAGCAGCTTGCGTGAAGGGACAGGGGTTTACTACGAGCAGTACTTC
CASSLREGTGVYYEQYF
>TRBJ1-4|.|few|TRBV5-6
TGTGCCAGCAGCCTCCGTGTGGCCCCAGCTAATGAAAAACTGTTTTTT
CASSLRVAPANEKLFF
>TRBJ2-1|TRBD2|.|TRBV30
TGTGCCTGGAGTGTACGGAGCGGGGGGTGGGGTACGAATGAGCAGTTCTTC
CAWSVRSGGWGTNEQFF
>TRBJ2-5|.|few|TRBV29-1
TGCAGCGTTGAAGTGGACGGGACGGTATTTGGAGAGACCCAGTACTTC
CSVEVDGTVFGETQYF
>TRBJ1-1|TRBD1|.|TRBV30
TGTGCCTGCCACGACAGGGTGAACACTGAAGCTTTCTTT
CACHDRVNTEAFF
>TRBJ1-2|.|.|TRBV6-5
TGTGCCAGCAGTTCCCGGGCCCCGGGGGGCTACACCTTC
CASSSRAPGGYTF
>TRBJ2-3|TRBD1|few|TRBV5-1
TGCGCCAGCAGCTCCGGACAGGCTGGGGGAGATACGCAGTATTTT
CASSSGQAGGDTQYF
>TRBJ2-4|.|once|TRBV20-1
TGCAGTGTCTCGTTAGCCAAAAACATTCAGTACTTC
CSVSLAKNIQYF
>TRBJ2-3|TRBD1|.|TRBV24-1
TGTGCCACCAGTGATCGAGACAGGGGAAGGCTCACAGATACGCAGTATTTT
CATSDRDRGRLTDTQYF
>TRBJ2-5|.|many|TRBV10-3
TGTGCCACCGGGGGGCAGTTCCAAGAGACCCAGTACTTC
CATGGQFQETQYF